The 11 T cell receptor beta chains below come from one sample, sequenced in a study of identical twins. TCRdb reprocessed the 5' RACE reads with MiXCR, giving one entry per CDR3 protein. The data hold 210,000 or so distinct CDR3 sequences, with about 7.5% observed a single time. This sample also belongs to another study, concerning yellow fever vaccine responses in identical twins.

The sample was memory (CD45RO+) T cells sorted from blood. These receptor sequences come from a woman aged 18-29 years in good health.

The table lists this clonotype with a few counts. CDR3 nucleotide sequence: TGTGCCAGCAGCTTAGCGGGACAGGGGGCGCCTGGGGCCAACGTCCTGACTTTC. It codes for CASSLAGQGAPGANVLTF. The rearrangement uses TRBV11-1 and TRBJ2-6, with 12 bases that match TRBD1. The J segment lost 2 bases and the V segment lost 0 bases, leaving 2 bases of the junction unmatched. Germline CDR1 and CDR2: SGHAT and FQDESV (reference sequence). This CDR3 is 18 amino acids long. The entire variable domain, with the rest obtained from reference TRBV11-1 and TRBJ2-6, is as follows: EAEVAQSPRYKITEKSQAVAFWCDPISGHATLYWYRQILGQGPELLVQFQDESVVDDSQLPKDRFSAERLKGVDSTLKIQPAELGDSAMYLCASSLAGQGAPGANVLTFGAGSRLTVL.

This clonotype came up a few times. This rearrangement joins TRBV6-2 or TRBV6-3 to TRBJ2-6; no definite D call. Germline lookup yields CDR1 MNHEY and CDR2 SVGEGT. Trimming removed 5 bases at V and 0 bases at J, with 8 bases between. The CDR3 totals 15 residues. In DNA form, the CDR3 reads TGTGCCAGCAGTCTCGTGAGCTCTGGGGCCAACGTCCTGACTTTC. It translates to CASSLVSSGANVLTF.

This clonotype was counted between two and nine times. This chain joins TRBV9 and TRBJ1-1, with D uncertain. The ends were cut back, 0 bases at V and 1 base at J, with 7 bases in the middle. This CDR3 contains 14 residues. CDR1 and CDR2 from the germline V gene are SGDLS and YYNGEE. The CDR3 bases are TGTGCCAGCAGCGTAGGAGGGCAGAACACTGAAGCTTTCTTT. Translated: CASSVGGQNTEAFF.

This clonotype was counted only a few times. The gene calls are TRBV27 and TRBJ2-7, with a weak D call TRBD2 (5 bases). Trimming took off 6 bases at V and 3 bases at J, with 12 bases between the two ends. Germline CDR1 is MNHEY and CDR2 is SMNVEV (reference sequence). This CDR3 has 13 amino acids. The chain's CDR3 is CASSLTRFYEQYF. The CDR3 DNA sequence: TGTGCCAGCAGCCTTACTAGGTTCTACGAGCAGTACTTC.

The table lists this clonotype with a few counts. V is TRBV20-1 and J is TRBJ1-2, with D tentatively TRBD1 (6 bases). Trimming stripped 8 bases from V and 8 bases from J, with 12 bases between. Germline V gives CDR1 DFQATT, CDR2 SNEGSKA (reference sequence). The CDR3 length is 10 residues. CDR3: CSSYGQGYTF. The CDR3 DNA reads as TGCAGTTCTTACGGACAGGGCTACACCTTC.

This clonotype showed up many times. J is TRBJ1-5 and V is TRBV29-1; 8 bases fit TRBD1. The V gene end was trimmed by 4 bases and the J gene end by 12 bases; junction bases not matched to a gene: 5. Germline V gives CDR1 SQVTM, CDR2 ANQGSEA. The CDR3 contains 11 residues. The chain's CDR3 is CSVVLDRVQHF. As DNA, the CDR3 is TGCAGCGTTGTACTGGACAGGGTCCAGCATTTT.

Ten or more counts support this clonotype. CDR3 in amino acids: CSARAYNEQFF. The CDR3 DNA reads as TGCAGTGCTAGAGCGTACAATGAGCAGTTCTTC. J is TRBJ2-1 and V is TRBV20-1, with D unclear. Trimming removed 1 base from V and 4 bases from J, with 2 bases in between. The CDR3 runs to 11 residues. In germline, CDR1 is DFQATT, CDR2 SNEGSKA (reference sequence).

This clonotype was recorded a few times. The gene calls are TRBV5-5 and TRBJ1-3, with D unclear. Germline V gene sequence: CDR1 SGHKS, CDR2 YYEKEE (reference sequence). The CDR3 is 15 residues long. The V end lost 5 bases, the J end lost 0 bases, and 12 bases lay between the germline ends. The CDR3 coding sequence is TGTGCCAGCAGAAACGGACCGCACTCTGGAAACACCATATATTTT. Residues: CASRNGPHSGNTIYF.

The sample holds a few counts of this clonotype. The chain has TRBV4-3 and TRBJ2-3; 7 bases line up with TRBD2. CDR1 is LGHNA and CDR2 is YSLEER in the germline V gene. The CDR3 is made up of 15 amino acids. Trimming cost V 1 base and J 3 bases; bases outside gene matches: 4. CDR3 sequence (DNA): TGCGCCAGCAGCCAAGTGATTAGCGGGACAGATACGCAGTATTTT. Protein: CASSQVISGTDTQYF.

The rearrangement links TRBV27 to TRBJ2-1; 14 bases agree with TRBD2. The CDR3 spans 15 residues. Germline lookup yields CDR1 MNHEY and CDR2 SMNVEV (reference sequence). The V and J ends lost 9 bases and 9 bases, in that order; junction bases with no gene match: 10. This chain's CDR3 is CASSTGTSGRGEQFF. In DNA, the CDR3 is TGTGCCAGTTCAACCGGGACTAGCGGGAGAGGTGAGCAGTTCTTC.

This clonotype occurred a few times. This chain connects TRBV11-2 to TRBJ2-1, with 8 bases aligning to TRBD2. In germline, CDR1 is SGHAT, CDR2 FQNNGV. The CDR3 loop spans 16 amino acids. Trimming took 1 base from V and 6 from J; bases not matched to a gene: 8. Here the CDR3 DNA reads TGTGCCAGCAGCTTAGTCAGCGGGAGAAATGGCAATGAGCAGTTCTTC. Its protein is CASSLVSGRNGNEQFF.